These T cell receptor beta chains were read from a single sample in a study of cytomegalovirus exposure and HLA in healthy donors. Libraries were prepared by immunoSEQ multiplex PCR; TCRdb keeps only in-frame clonotypes and omits some of them. The sample yields some 160,000 clones, under 85% seen once. Material: PBMCs. The origin of the receptors is a woman in her 30s in good health and CMV-seronegative. Both conserved end residues are part of each CDR3. The order of the fields is D gene, clone size, J gene, CDR3 length, V gene, CDR3 protein, CDR3 DNA. D genes are given only for firm matches. Not all rows give a size; the values are once, few, many and, for expanded clones, a class.

D: TRBD2; size: .; J: TRBJ2-1; length: 14; V: TRBV10-1; CDR3: CASSKRGPYNEQFF; DNA: TGCGCCAGCAGTAAGCGGGGACCTTACAATGAGCAGTTCTTC
D: .; size: .; J: TRBJ1-3; length: 15; V: TRBV6-5; CDR3: CASSYLDRTGNTIYF; DNA: TGTGCCAGCAGTTACCTCGACAGGACTGGAAACACCATATATTTT
D: TRBD1; size: .; J: TRBJ2-1; length: 16; V: TRBV4-3; CDR3: CASSQADRGGLGEQFF; DNA: TGCGCCAGCAGCCAAGCGGACAGGGGGGGCTTAGGTGAGCAGTTCTTC
D: .; size: .; J: TRBJ2-7; length: 14; V: TRBV28; CDR3: CASSPPGITYEQYF; DNA: TGTGCCAGCAGTCCCCCAGGGATAACCTACGAGCAGTACTTC
D: TRBD2; size: .; J: TRBJ2-7; length: 14; V: TRBV6-6; CDR3: CASSYGTSAYEQYF; DNA: TGTGCCAGCAGTTACGGGACTAGCGCCTACGAGCAGTACTTC
D: .; size: .; J: TRBJ1-1; length: 11; V: TRBV9; CDR3: CASSSGAEAFF; DNA: TGTGCCAGCAGTTCCGGGGCTGAAGCTTTCTTT
D: TRBD2; size: .; J: TRBJ2-2; length: 17; V: TRBV18; CDR3: CASSPRGSGDTTGELFF; DNA: TGTGCCAGCTCACCACGGGGTAGCGGGGACACCACCGGGGAGCTGTTTTTT
D: .; size: .; J: TRBJ2-1; length: 16; V: TRBV7-3; CDR3: CASSLGKITGYNEQFF; DNA: TGTGCCAGCAGCTTAGGTAAAATCACGGGCTACAATGAGCAGTTCTTC
D: TRBD2; size: .; J: TRBJ2-3; length: 14; V: TRBV5-4; CDR3: CASSFSGSTDTQYF; DNA: TGTGCCAGCAGCTTTAGCGGGAGCACAGATACGCAGTATTTT
D: TRBD1; size: few; J: TRBJ1-1; length: 16; V: TRBV6-5; CDR3: CASSYFGTGGNTEAFF; DNA: TGTGCCAGCAGTTACTTCGGGACAGGGGGCAACACTGAAGCTTTCTTT
D: .; size: .; J: TRBJ1-2; length: 17; V: TRBV15; CDR3: CATSRVGGTTFDYGYTF; DNA: TGTGCCACCAGCAGAGTTGGGGGCACCACCTTTGACTATGGCTACACCTTC
D: TRBD2; size: .; J: TRBJ2-1; length: 15; V: TRBV5-6; CDR3: CASTGGWTPLGEQFF; DNA: TGTGCCAGCACCGGGGGGTGGACCCCGCTGGGTGAGCAGTTCTTC
D: .; size: .; J: TRBJ2-7; length: 12; V: TRBV28; CDR3: CASSLFRYEQYF; DNA: TGTGCCAGCAGTCTTTTCCGCTACGAGCAGTACTTC
D: .; size: .; J: TRBJ1-2; length: 17; V: TRBV7-2; CDR3: CASSLVLSAGNVHGYTF; DNA: TGTGCCAGCAGCTTAGTACTCTCGGCAGGGAACGTGCATGGCTACACCTTC
D: .; size: .; J: TRBJ2-3; length: 16; V: TRBV5-6; CDR3: CASSLGRRGTETTQYF; DNA: TGTGCCAGCAGCTTGGGGCGCAGGGGAACGGAGACGACGCAGTATTTT
D: TRBD2; size: few; J: TRBJ2-3; length: 14; V: TRBV19; CDR3: CATRLAGVRDTQYF; DNA: TGTGCCACAAGACTAGCGGGAGTTCGGGATACGCAGTATTTT
D: .; size: .; J: TRBJ2-2; length: 15; V: TRBV15; CDR3: CATRGGGLYTGELFF; DNA: TGTGCCACCAGGGGAGGAGGTCTGTACACCGGGGAGCTGTTTTTT
D: .; size: .; J: TRBJ2-7; length: 11; V: TRBV28; CDR3: CASTGLYEQYF; DNA: TGTGCCAGCACAGGACTATACGAGCAGTACTTC
D: .; size: .; J: TRBJ2-5; length: 13; V: TRBV4-1; CDR3: CASSDTISETQYF; DNA: TGCGCCAGCAGCGATACAATTAGCGAGACCCAGTACTTC
D: TRBD2; size: once; J: TRBJ2-2; length: 15; V: TRBV12-5; CDR3: CASGLATSGTGELFF; DNA: TGTGCTAGTGGTTTGGCCACTAGCGGGACCGGGGAGCTGTTTTTT
D: .; size: .; J: TRBJ1-5; length: 17; V: TRBV6-1; CDR3: CASRETLGGESNQPQHF; DNA: TGTGCCAGCAGGGAAACCCTAGGGGGTGAGAGCAATCAGCCCCAGCATTTT
D: TRBD1; size: .; J: TRBJ2-7; length: 14; V: TRBV7-8; CDR3: CASSLAGLQGTEYF; DNA: TGTGCCAGCAGCTTAGCGGGCTTACAGGGGACGGAGTACTTC
D: .; size: .; J: TRBJ2-6; length: 17; V: TRBV5-1; CDR3: CASSSLAQEAGANVLTF; DNA: TGCGCCAGCAGCTCCCTAGCCCAGGAGGCGGGGGCCAACGTCCTGACTTTC
D: TRBD1; size: .; J: TRBJ1-5; length: 16; V: TRBV6-6; CDR3: CASSYLRDSVNQPQHF; DNA: TGTGCCAGCAGTTACCTCCGGGACAGCGTCAATCAGCCCCAGCATTTT
D: .; size: few; J: TRBJ2-5; length: 18; V: TRBV10-3; CDR3: CAISEPRPLDRGQETQYF; DNA: TGTGCCATCAGTGAGCCTCGGCCTCTAGATAGGGGCCAAGAGACCCAGTACTTC
D: .; size: .; J: TRBJ1-1; length: 16; V: TRBV2; CDR3: CASRAPAGWSVTEAFF; DNA: TGTGCCAGCAGGGCCCCGGCAGGGTGGAGTGTCACTGAAGCTTTCTTT
D: .; size: .; J: TRBJ2-7; length: 14; V: TRBV5-1; CDR3: CASRIFGGSYEQYF; DNA: TGCGCCAGCAGGATTTTCGGCGGGTCCTACGAGCAGTACTTC
D: TRBD2; size: .; J: TRBJ2-1; length: 14; V: TRBV5-8; CDR3: CASSLGLAYNEQFF; DNA: TGTGCCAGCAGCCTAGGACTAGCTTACAATGAGCAGTTCTTC
D: .; size: .; J: TRBJ2-4; length: 14; V: TRBV27; CDR3: CASSAAGAKNIQYF; DNA: TGTGCCAGCAGTGCCGCGGGTGCCAAAAACATTCAGTACTTC
D: TRBD2; size: .; J: TRBJ2-3; length: 16; V: TRBV4-2; CDR3: CASSGGLAGIPDTQYF; DNA: TGTGCCAGCAGCGGAGGACTAGCGGGAATACCAGATACGCAGTATTTT
D: TRBD1; size: .; J: TRBJ1-1; length: 14; V: TRBV25-1; CDR3: CASKVGQRNTEAFF; DNA: TGTGCCAGCAAGGTGGGACAGCGAAACACTGAAGCTTTCTTT
D: .; size: .; J: TRBJ1-2; length: 13; V: TRBV28; CDR3: CASSYQTNYGYTF; DNA: TGTGCCAGCAGCTATCAAACTAACTATGGCTACACCTTC
D: TRBD1; size: once; J: TRBJ1-2; length: 17; V: TRBV7-9; CDR3: CASSLGGQGLIFYGYTF; DNA: TGTGCCAGCAGCTTAGGGGGACAGGGACTAATTTTTTATGGCTACACCTTC
D: TRBD2; size: .; J: TRBJ2-3; length: 18; V: TRBV10-3; CDR3: CAISEFSPQRGDIDTQYF; DNA: TGTGCCATCAGTGAGTTCTCCCCCCAGCGGGGGGATATAGATACGCAGTATTTT
D: .; size: .; J: TRBJ2-1; length: 12; V: TRBV5-1; CDR3: CASQGTIGEQFF; DNA: TGCGCCAGCCAAGGGACAATTGGTGAGCAGTTCTTC
D: TRBD1; size: once; J: TRBJ1-1; length: 13; V: TRBV30; CDR3: CAWQTGGDTEAFF; DNA: TGTGCCTGGCAAACAGGGGGGGACACTGAAGCTTTCTTT